This is a list of T cell receptor beta chains from one sample in a study of response to subunit inactivated influenza vaccine. In TCRdb, the RT-PCR reads were re-called with MiXCR into one record per CDR3 protein. The sample includes approximately 700,000 distinct CDR3 sequences, approximately 13% of them seen just once. Here the sequenced sample was PBMCs from blood, taken 14 to 15 days before vaccination. The receptors were sampled from a man aged 45 to 65 who received an inactivated influenza vaccine. Both conserved end residues are part of each CDR3. The D gene is left open where the match is weak. Not every row has a clone size; where given, it reads once, few, many or a size class.

D: NA
V: TRBV20-1
J: TRBJ1-6
size: NA
CDR3: CSASRDLASPLHF
DNA: TGCAGTGCGAGCCGGGACCTAGCTTCACCCCTCCACTTT

D: TRBD2
V: TRBV6-5
J: TRBJ2-1
size: few
CDR3: CASSYSGGPYNEQFF
DNA: TGTGCCAGCAGCTATAGCGGGGGGCCCTACAATGAGCAGTTCTTC

D: TRBD1
V: TRBV20-1
J: TRBJ2-7
size: NA
CDR3: CSAIGTGDSYEQYF
DNA: TGCAGTGCTATTGGGACAGGGGATTCCTACGAGCAGTACTTC

D: NA
V: TRBV4-1
J: TRBJ2-7
size: NA
CDR3: CASSQGVIQGAYEQYF
DNA: TGCGCCAGCAGCCAAGGAGTAATCCAGGGAGCCTACGAGCAGTACTTC

D: NA
V: TRBV20-1
J: TRBJ2-3
size: few
CDR3: CSARDLRETTDTQYF
DNA: TGCAGTGCTAGAGATCTGCGGGAAACCACAGATACGCAGTATTTT

D: NA
V: TRBV5-1
J: TRBJ2-3
size: few
CDR3: CASSPTVTSTDTQYF
DNA: TGCGCCAGCAGCCCGACCGTTACTAGCACAGATACGCAGTATTTT

D: NA
V: TRBV7-9
J: TRBJ1-5
size: few
CDR3: CASSRSGRNQPQHF
DNA: TGTGCCAGCAGCCGCTCCGGGCGCAATCAGCCCCAGCATTTT

D: TRBD2
V: TRBV5-1
J: TRBJ2-1
size: NA
CDR3: CASSWGSTSGGTNEQFF
DNA: TGCGCCAGCAGCTGGGGTTCGACTAGCGGGGGGACAAATGAGCAGTTCTTC

D: NA
V: TRBV18
J: TRBJ2-5
size: NA
CDR3: CASSPRAAQETQYF
DNA: TGTGCCAGCTCACCAAGAGCGGCCCAAGAGACCCAGTACTTC

D: TRBD2
V: TRBV29-1
J: TRBJ2-5
size: NA
CDR3: CSDKTSSETQYF
DNA: TGCAGCGATAAGACTAGCTCGGAGACCCAGTACTTC

D: NA
V: TRBV3-1
J: TRBJ1-1
size: few
CDR3: CASSQEFRGEAFF
DNA: TGTGCCAGCAGCCAAGAATTTCGGGGCGAAGCTTTCTTT

D: NA
V: TRBV6-2/TRBV6-3
J: TRBJ1-5
size: few
CDR3: CASSATGIGQPQHF
DNA: TGTGCCAGCAGTGCCACAGGGATTGGGCAGCCCCAGCATTTT

D: NA
V: TRBV4-2
J: TRBJ2-2
size: NA
CDR3: CASSQEWANTGELFF
DNA: TGTGCCAGCAGCCAAGAATGGGCGAACACCGGGGAGCTGTTTTTT

D: TRBD1
V: TRBV12-3/TRBV12-4
J: TRBJ2-2
size: NA
CDR3: CASSGDRGRVTGELFF
DNA: TGTGCCAGCAGTGGGGACAGGGGGCGAGTCACCGGGGAGCTGTTTTTT

D: NA
V: TRBV29-1
J: TRBJ2-7
size: NA
CDR3: CSVGDLSYEQYF
DNA: TGCAGCGTTGGCGACCTCTCCTACGAGCAGTACTTC

D: TRBD2
V: TRBV28
J: TRBJ2-7
size: NA
CDR3: CASSLSSGAGGPEPTYEQYF
DNA: TGTGCCAGCAGTTTATCGTCAGGAGCGGGAGGGCCAGAACCGACCTACGAGCAGTACTTC

D: NA
V: TRBV9
J: TRBJ2-3
size: NA
CDR3: CASSVEYGSTDTQYF
DNA: TGTGCCAGCAGCGTAGAGTACGGAAGCACAGATACGCAGTATTTT

D: NA
V: TRBV24-1
J: TRBJ2-1
size: few
CDR3: CATSATGSSYNEQFF
DNA: TGTGCCACCAGTGCCACAGGGAGCTCCTACAATGAGCAGTTCTTC

D: NA
V: TRBV7-3
J: TRBJ2-5
size: few
CDR3: CASSLSAGVQETQYF
DNA: TGTGCCAGCAGCTTGTCCGCAGGGGTCCAAGAGACCCAGTACTTC

D: NA
V: TRBV12-5
J: TRBJ2-2
size: NA
CDR3: CASGQGSKSELFF
DNA: TGTGCTAGTGGTCAGGGGTCCAAGAGTGAGCTGTTTTTT

D: NA
V: TRBV5-6
J: TRBJ1-4
size: NA
CDR3: CASSPQGISEKLFF
DNA: TGTGCCAGCAGCCCTCAGGGGATATCAGAAAAACTGTTTTTT

D: NA
V: TRBV12-3/TRBV12-4
J: TRBJ2-7
size: many
CDR3: CASSLDPYAYEQYF
DNA: TGTGCCAGCAGTTTGGACCCCTACGCCTACGAGCAGTACTTC

D: TRBD2
V: TRBV27
J: TRBJ2-1
size: NA
CDR3: CASKEHASGLAGLNEQFF
DNA: TGTGCCAGCAAGGAACATGCTTCGGGACTAGCGGGCCTCAATGAGCAGTTCTTC

D: TRBD2
V: TRBV2
J: TRBJ2-1
size: NA
CDR3: CASSGTSGRAGEQFF
DNA: TGTGCCAGCAGTGGGACTAGCGGGAGGGCGGGGGAGCAGTTCTTC

D: TRBD2
V: TRBV18
J: TRBJ2-7
size: NA
CDR3: CASSPPNSGSYEQYF
DNA: TGTGCCAGCTCACCACCGAATAGCGGGAGCTACGAGCAGTACTTC

D: NA
V: TRBV3-1
J: TRBJ2-1
size: few
CDR3: CASSQPSSYNEQFF
DNA: TGTGCCAGCAGCCAGCCTAGCTCCTACAATGAGCAGTTCTTC

D: NA
V: TRBV4-3
J: TRBJ2-1
size: NA
CDR3: CASSQDPIGRAYNEQFF
DNA: TGCGCCAGCAGCCAAGACCCAATCGGGAGAGCGTACAATGAGCAGTTCTTC

D: NA
V: TRBV27
J: TRBJ1-5
size: NA
CDR3: CASREDSSMGNQPQHF
DNA: TGTGCCAGCAGGGAGGACAGCTCAATGGGCAATCAGCCCCAGCATTTT

D: NA
V: TRBV7-8
J: TRBJ2-3
size: few
CDR3: CASSAGATDTQYF
DNA: TGTGCCAGCTCTGCGGGCGCCACAGATACGCAGTATTTT

D: NA
V: TRBV11-1
J: TRBJ2-1
size: few
CDR3: CASSLEAEQFF
DNA: TGTGCCAGCAGCCTAGAAGCTGAGCAGTTCTTC

D: TRBD2
V: TRBV5-1
J: TRBJ2-2
size: many
CDR3: CASSLAGENTGELFF
DNA: TGCGCCAGCAGCCTAGCGGGGGAGAACACCGGGGAGCTGTTTTTT

D: TRBD1
V: TRBV27
J: TRBJ2-1
size: NA
CDR3: CASRGQKSSYNEQFF
DNA: TGTGCCAGCAGGGGACAGAAAAGCTCCTACAATGAGCAGTTCTTC

D: TRBD1
V: TRBV5-1
J: TRBJ2-7
size: few
CDR3: CASSIATGSDEQYF
DNA: TGCGCCAGCAGCATCGCGACAGGGTCGGACGAGCAGTACTTC

D: TRBD2
V: TRBV7-9
J: TRBJ2-3
size: NA
CDR3: CASSLGLAGAEDTQYF
DNA: TGTGCCAGCAGCTTAGGTCTAGCGGGAGCTGAAGATACGCAGTATTTT

D: NA
V: TRBV6-5
J: TRBJ2-7
size: NA
CDR3: CASSYSGGVGYEQYF
DNA: TGTGCCAGCAGTTACTCAGGGGGAGTGGGCTACGAGCAGTACTTC

D: TRBD2
V: TRBV3-1
J: TRBJ2-3
size: NA
CDR3: CASSQDFTSGMTDTQYF
DNA: TGTGCCAGCAGCCAAGATTTCACTAGCGGGATGACAGATACGCAGTATTTT

D: NA
V: TRBV21-1
J: TRBJ1-6
size: few
CDR3: CASSKGSTGYNSPLHF
DNA: TGTGCCAGCAGCAAAGGATCGACAGGGTATAATTCACCCCTCCACTTT

D: NA
V: TRBV12-3/TRBV12-4
J: TRBJ2-7
size: NA
CDR3: CASTNIRDAYSYEQYF
DNA: TGTGCCAGCACCAATATCCGGGACGCCTACTCCTACGAGCAGTACTTC

D: TRBD2
V: TRBV2
J: TRBJ2-4
size: few
CDR3: CASSEFSGAGGNIQYF
DNA: TGTGCCAGCAGTGAATTTTCAGGAGCGGGGGGAAACATTCAGTACTTC

D: NA
V: TRBV11-2
J: TRBJ2-6
size: few
CDR3: CASSLGAGVGRLTGANVLTF
DNA: TGTGCCAGCAGCTTAGGGGCAGGGGTGGGCAGACTTACTGGGGCCAACGTCCTGACTTTC

D: NA
V: TRBV4-2
J: TRBJ2-5
size: NA
CDR3: CASSQDRRSETQYF
DNA: TGTGCCAGCAGCCAAGATAGAAGGTCCGAGACCCAGTACTTC

D: TRBD1
V: TRBV29-1
J: TRBJ2-2
size: few
CDR3: CSVEDRTGSNTGELFF
DNA: TGCAGCGTTGAAGATCGGACAGGTTCGAACACCGGGGAGCTGTTTTTT

D: NA
V: TRBV4-1
J: TRBJ1-3
size: NA
CDR3: CASSQWTASVPRNTIYF
DNA: TGCGCCAGCAGCCAATGGACAGCGTCAGTTCCAAGAAACACCATATATTTT

D: NA
V: TRBV5-1
J: TRBJ2-3
size: few
CDR3: CASSLGAITDTQYF
DNA: TGCGCCAGCAGCTTGGGGGCTATCACAGATACGCAGTATTTT

D: NA
V: TRBV6-2/TRBV6-3
J: TRBJ1-2
size: few
CDR3: CASSDDRYGYTF
DNA: TGTGCCAGCAGTGACGACAGATATGGCTACACCTTC

D: TRBD2
V: TRBV20-1
J: TRBJ2-7
size: NA
CDR3: CSARVLAGFSYEQYF
DNA: TGCAGTGCTAGAGTACTAGCGGGGTTTTCCTACGAGCAGTACTTC

D: NA
V: TRBV19
J: TRBJ2-3
size: NA
CDR3: CASSMWGTSSADTQYF
DNA: TGTGCCAGTAGTATGTGGGGGACCTCCTCGGCAGATACGCAGTATTTT

D: NA
V: TRBV5-6
J: TRBJ2-3
size: few
CDR3: CASSLADYDTDTQYF
DNA: TGTGCCAGCAGCTTGGCCGACTATGACACAGATACGCAGTATTTT

D: TRBD2
V: TRBV6-5
J: TRBJ2-7
size: NA
CDR3: CASSYFAPGLGLAGDEQYF
DNA: TGTGCCAGCAGTTACTTCGCTCCTGGATTGGGACTAGCGGGGGACGAGCAGTACTTC

D: NA
V: TRBV4-2
J: TRBJ2-5
size: few
CDR3: CASSQVYSPASAQTQYF
DNA: TGTGCCAGCAGCCAAGTCTACAGCCCAGCCTCGGCGCAGACCCAGTACTTC

D: NA
V: TRBV7-2
J: TRBJ2-2
size: NA
CDR3: CASSRSGTTGELFF
DNA: TGTGCCAGCAGCCGCTCGGGGACCACCGGGGAGCTGTTTTTT

D: NA
V: TRBV6-5
J: TRBJ1-1
size: many
CDR3: CASSYGGANTEAFF
DNA: TGTGCCAGCAGTTACGGGGGGGCGAACACTGAAGCTTTCTTT